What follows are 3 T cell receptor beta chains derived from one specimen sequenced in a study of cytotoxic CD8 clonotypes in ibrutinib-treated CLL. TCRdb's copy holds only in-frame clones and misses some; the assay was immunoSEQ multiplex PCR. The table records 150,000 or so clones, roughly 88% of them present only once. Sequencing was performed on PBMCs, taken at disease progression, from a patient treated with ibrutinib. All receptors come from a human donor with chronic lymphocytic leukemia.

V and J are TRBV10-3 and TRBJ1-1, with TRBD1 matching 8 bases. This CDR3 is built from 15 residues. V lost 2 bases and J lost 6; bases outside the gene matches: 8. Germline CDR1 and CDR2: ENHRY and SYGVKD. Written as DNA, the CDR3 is TGTGCCATCAGTGAGGTTGACAGGGGTTCGGCTGAAGCTTTCTTT. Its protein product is CAISEVDRGSAEAFF.

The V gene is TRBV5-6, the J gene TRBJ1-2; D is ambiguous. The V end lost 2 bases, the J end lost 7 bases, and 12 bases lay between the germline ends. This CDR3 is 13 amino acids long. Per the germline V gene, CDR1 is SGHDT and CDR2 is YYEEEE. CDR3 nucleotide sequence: TGTGCCAGCAGCTTCACTGCGTTAGGTGGCTACACCTTC. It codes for CASSFTALGGYTF.

The DNA for the CDR3 is TGTGCCAGCAGTCTCTACGCTCTCATCTCCTACAATGAGCAGTTCTTC. It encodes CASSLYALISYNEQFF. The rearrangement joins TRBV27 to TRBJ2-1; D is unresolved. The germline V gene encodes CDR1 MNHEY and CDR2 SMNVEV (reference sequence). Trimming shortened V by 5 bases and J by 0 bases, and 14 bases separated the two germline ends. This CDR3 has 16 amino acids.